What follows is one T cell receptor (beta chain) and its context. Its antigen is currently unknown. This CDR3 is 14 amino acids long. Per germline, CDR1 SGHTA and CDR2 FQGNSA. Trimming took 3 bases from V and 7 from J, leaving 13 bases between them. These data come from a study of shared clonotypes between healthy human individuals. Study results and limitations: Around 5.4% of naive CD4 clonotypes were common to a few donors.

Sequenced by immunoSEQ multiplex PCR; TCRdb stores in-frame clones only, minus some. Among roughly 1 million clones listed, around four fifths were seen once. This TCR was sampled from a young man in good health. Input material: memory CD4+ T cells sorted from blood. Specified subset: CD45RA-negative fraction. The rearrangement joins TRBV7-2 to TRBJ2-1, with D uncertain. This chain's CDR3 is CASSLSLERNEQFF. For the CDR3, the DNA is TGTGCCAGCAGCTTGTCGCTCGAGCGAAATGAGCAGTTCTTC. The full variable domain, its missing parts supplied by reference TRBV7-2 and TRBJ2-1, is GAGVSQSPSNKVTEKGKDVELRCDPISGHTALYWYRQSLGQGLEFLIYFQGNSAPDKSGLPSDRFSAERTGGSVSTLTIQRTQQEDSAVYLCASSLSLERNEQFFGPGTRLTVL.